Listed below are T cell receptor beta chains from one sample, sequenced in a study of cytomegalovirus exposure and HLA in healthy donors. The assay was immunoSEQ multiplex PCR, and TCRdb's table has in-frame clones only and misses some. Here the sample spans around 280,000 clones, about 90% being singletons. Sequencing input: PBMCs. These receptors were taken from a woman between 18 and 29 years old in good health and CMV-seronegative. Both conserved end residues are part of each CDR3.

>TRBJ2-7|14|TRBV7-9
CASSVLGSSYEQYF
>TRBJ2-7|14|TRBV29-1
CSVSEGDGPIGQYF
>TRBJ1-4|13|TRBV5-1
CASTPGVNEKLFF
>TRBJ2-1|13|TRBV6-1
CASRGLADNEQFF
>TRBJ1-3|13|TRBV30
CAWSPSSGNTIYF
>TRBJ1-5|15|TRBV19
CASSEQGRRSQPQHF
>TRBJ2-5|16|TRBV13
CASSSTALRPGETQYF
>TRBJ2-7|15|TRBV5-1
CASSSGTSGARLLYF
>TRBJ1-2|14|TRBV7-9
CASSSTGTGLPYTF
>TRBJ2-5|15|TRBV2
CASSDLAGGQETQYF